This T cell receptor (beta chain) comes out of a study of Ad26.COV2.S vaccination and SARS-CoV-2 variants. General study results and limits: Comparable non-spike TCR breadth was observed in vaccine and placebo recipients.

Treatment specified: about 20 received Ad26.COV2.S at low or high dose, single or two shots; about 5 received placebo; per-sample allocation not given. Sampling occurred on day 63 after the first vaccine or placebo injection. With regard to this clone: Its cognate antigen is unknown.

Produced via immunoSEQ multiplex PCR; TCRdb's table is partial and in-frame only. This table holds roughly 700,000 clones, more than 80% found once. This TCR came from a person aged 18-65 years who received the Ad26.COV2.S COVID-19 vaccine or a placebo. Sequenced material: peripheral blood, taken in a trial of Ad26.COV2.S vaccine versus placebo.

The CDR3 loop is CASSQEGTTQETQYF. The CDR3 DNA reads TGCGCCAGCAGCCAAGAAGGGACAACGCAAGAGACCCAGTACTTC. V usage is TRBV4-3 and J usage is TRBJ2-5; D may be TRBD1 (6 bases). This CDR3 spans 15 amino acids. V gave up 0 bases and J gave up 2 bases, with 10 bases separating them. Germline V gene sequence: CDR1 LGHNA, CDR2 YSLEER.